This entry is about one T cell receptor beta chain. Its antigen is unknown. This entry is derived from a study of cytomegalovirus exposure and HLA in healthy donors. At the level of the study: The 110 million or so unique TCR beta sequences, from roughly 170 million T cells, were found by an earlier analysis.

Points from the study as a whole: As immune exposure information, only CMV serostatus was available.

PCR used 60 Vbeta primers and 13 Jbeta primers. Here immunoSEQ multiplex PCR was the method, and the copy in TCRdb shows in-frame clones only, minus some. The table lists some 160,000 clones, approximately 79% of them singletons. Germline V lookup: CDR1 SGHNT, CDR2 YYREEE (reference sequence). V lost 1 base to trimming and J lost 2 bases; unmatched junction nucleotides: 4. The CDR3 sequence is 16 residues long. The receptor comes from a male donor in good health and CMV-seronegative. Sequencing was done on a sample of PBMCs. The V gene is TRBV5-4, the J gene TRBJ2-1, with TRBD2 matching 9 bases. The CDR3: CASSLQAGGPYNEQFF. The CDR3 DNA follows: TGTGCCAGCAGCTTGCAAGCGGGGGGACCCTACAATGAGCAGTTCTTC. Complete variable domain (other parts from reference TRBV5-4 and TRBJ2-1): ETGVTQSPTHLIKTRGQQVTLRCSSQSGHNTVSWYQQALGQGPQFIFQYYREEENGRGNFPPRFSGLQFPNYSSELNVNALELDDSALYLCASSLQAGGPYNEQFFGPGTRLTVL.